This T cell receptor (beta chain) was sequenced in a study of blood T cell repertoires in COVID-19. Study overall: The samples span acute and convalescent COVID-19 from the United States, Italy and Spain.

Produced via immunoSEQ multiplex PCR; TCRdb's table is partial and in-frame only. The sample contains hundreds of thousands of clones, roughly 81% of which appear only once. The Seattle patients joined while their infection was active and were tracked longitudinally afterward. Between the trimmed V and J ends, which lost 4 bases and 9 bases, there was a span of 7 bases. Germline V gene sequence: CDR1 SGHDN, CDR2 FVKESK. The CDR3 has 11 residues. The TCR sequence derives from a woman at least 80 years old with COVID-19, enrolled during active disease. This chain links TRBV14 with TRBJ2-1; a weak D match, TRBD2 (6 bases). Sequenced: peripheral blood. The CDR3 here is CASSPGVEQFF. For the CDR3, the DNA is TGTGCCAGCAGCCCGGGGGTTGAGCAGTTCTTC.